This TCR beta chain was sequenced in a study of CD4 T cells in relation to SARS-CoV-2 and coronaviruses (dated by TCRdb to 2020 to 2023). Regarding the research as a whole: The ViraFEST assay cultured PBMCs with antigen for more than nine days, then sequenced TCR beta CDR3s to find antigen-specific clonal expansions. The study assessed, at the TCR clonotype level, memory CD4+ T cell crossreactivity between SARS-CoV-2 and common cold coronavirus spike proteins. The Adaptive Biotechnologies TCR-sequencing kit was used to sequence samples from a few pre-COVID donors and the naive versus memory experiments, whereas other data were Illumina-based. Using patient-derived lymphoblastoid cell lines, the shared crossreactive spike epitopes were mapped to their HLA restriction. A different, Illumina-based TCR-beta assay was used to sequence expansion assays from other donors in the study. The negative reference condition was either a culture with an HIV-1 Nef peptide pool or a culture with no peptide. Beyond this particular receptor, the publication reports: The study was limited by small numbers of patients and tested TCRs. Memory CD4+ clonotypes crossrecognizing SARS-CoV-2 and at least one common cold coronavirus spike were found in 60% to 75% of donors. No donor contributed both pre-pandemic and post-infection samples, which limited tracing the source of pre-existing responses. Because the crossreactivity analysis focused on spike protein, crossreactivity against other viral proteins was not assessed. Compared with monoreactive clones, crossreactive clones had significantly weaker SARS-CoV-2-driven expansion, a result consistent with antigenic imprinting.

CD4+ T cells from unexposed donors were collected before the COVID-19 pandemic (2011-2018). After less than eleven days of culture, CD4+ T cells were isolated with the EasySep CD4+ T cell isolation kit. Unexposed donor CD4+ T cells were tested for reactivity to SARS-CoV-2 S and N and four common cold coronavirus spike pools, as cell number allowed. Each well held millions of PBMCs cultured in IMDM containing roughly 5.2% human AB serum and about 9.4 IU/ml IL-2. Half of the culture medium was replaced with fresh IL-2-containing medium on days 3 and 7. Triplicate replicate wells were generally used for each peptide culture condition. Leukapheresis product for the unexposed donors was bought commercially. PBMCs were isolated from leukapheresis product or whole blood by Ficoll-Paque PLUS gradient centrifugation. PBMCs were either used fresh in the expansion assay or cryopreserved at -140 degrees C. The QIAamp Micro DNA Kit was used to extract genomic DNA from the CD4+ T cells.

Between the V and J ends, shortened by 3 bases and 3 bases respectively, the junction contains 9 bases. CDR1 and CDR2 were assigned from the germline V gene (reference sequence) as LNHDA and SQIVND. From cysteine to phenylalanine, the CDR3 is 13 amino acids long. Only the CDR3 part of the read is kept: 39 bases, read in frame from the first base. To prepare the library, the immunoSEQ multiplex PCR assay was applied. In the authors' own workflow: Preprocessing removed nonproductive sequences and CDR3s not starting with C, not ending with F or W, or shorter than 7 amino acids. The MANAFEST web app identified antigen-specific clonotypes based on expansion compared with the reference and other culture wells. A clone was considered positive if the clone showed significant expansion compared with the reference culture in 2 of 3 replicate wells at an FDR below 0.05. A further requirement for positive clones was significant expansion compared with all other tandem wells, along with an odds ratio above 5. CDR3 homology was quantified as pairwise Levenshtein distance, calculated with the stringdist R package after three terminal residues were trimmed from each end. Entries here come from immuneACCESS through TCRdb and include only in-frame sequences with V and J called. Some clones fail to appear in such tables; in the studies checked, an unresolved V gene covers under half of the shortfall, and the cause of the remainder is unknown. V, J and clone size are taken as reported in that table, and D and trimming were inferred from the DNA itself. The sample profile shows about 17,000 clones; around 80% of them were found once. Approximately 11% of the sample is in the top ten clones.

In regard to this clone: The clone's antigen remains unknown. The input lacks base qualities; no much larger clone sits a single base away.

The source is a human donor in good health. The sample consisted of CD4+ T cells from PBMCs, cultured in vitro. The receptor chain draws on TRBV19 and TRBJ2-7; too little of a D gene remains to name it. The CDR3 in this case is CASSIGQIYEQYF. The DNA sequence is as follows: TGTGCCAGTAGTATCGGTCAGATCTACGAGCAGTACTTC.